These 18 T cell receptor beta chains were sequenced from one sample in a study of shared clonotypes between healthy human individuals. Libraries were prepared by immunoSEQ multiplex PCR; TCRdb keeps only in-frame clonotypes and omits some of them. Among some 2 million clones, about 95% were seen once, and the ten largest hold roughly 1%. CD8 cells regarded as naive lacked CD45RO, were positively chosen for CCR7, and omitted terminally differentiated effector memory CD45RA+ cells. Sequencing input: naive CD8+ T cells sorted from blood. All receptors derive from a man between 18 and 35 years old in good health.

The CDR3 nucleotides read TGTGCCAGCAGCGCACACCTAGGCGCGGGTGGCACAGATACGCAGTATTTT. This translates into CASSAHLGAGGTDTQYF. This chain links TRBV9 with TRBJ2-3, with a weak D call TRBD2 (5 bases). V was pared by 3 bases and J by 1 base, with 18 bases between. There are 17 residues in the CDR3. Germline V gene data show CDR1 as SGDLS and CDR2 as YYNGEE.

The chain uses TRBV9 and TRBJ1-2; D remains ambiguous. This CDR3 is 14 amino acids long. CDR1 is SGDLS and CDR2 is YYNGEE in the germline V gene. The V end was cut by 4 bases, the J end by 4 bases, with 14 bases between. This CDR3 is CASSPGGRTYGYTF. Written as DNA, the CDR3 is TGTGCCAGCAGCCCAGGAGGACGGACCTATGGCTACACCTTC.

V is TRBV5-1 and J is TRBJ2-7; D remains unclear. The CDR3 runs 14 residues. Between the trimmed V and J ends, which lost 0 bases and 6 bases, there was a span of 13 bases. In germline, CDR1 is SGHRS, CDR2 YFSETQ. The CDR3 is CASSLGVQTLEQYF. CDR3 DNA: TGCGCCAGCAGCTTGGGGGTCCAGACGCTCGAGCAGTACTTC.

The V gene is TRBV6-1, the J gene TRBJ2-7, with D possibly being TRBD2 (6 bases). CDR1 is MNHNS, CDR2 SASEGT, per germline. CDR3 length: 12 residues. In DNA form, the CDR3 reads TGTGCTTTGATGGAGGGCGGCTACGAGCAGTACTTC. It yields the protein CALMEGGYEQYF.

The CDR3 DNA reads as TGTGCCAGCAGCTCCTCGGGACTAGCGGGAGGGCCGAACACCGGGGAGCTGTTTTTT. Translated: CASSSSGLAGGPNTGELFF. The J gene is TRBJ2-2, the V gene TRBV9; TRBD2 matches 16 bases. V was pared by 4 bases and J by 0 bases, with 6 bases of the junction left unmatched. The CDR3 totals 19 residues. CDR1 is SGDLS and CDR2 is YYNGEE in the germline V gene.

About this clone: This CDR3 is also generated by other DNA sequences in the sample. The chain couples TRBV27 to TRBJ2-7, with D uncertain. V lost 6 bases, J lost 2 bases, and 5 bases lay in between. Looked up from germline, CDR1 is MNHEY and CDR2 is SMNVEV (reference sequence). The CDR3 totals 11 residues. The CDR3 coding sequence is TGTGCCAGCAGGTCTACCTACGAGCAGTACTTC. As protein: CASRSTYEQYF.

The chain recombines TRBV6-1 with TRBJ1-5, with D uncertain. Germline loops: CDR1 MNHNS, CDR2 SASEGT. The V end was cut by 1 base, the J end by 4 bases, with 23 bases between. The CDR3 is 19 residues long. The CDR3, as DNA: TGTGCCAGCAGTGAAGAGGTCGAAGTATGGGCAGAGACTAATCAGCCCCAGCATTTT. It yields the protein CASSEEVEVWAETNQPQHF.

The chain combines TRBV27 with TRBJ1-4; 8 nucleotides line up with TRBD1. The V segment lost 5 bases and the J segment 7 bases; nucleotides outside the gene matches: 6. The CDR3 is made up of 14 amino acids. CDR1 is MNHEY and CDR2 is SMNVEV in the germline V gene (reference sequence). CDR3 bases: TGTGCCAGCAGTATCACAGGGGGTTTTGAAAAACTGTTTTTT. Translating it yields CASSITGGFEKLFF.

In the case of this clone: This sample includes further DNA sequences coding for the same CDR3. V usage is TRBV6-5 and J usage is TRBJ2-1; 9 bases are a match to TRBD1. The CDR3 is made up of 15 amino acids. In germline, CDR1 is MNHEY, CDR2 SVGAGI. Germline trimming cut 3 bases from V and 4 bases from J; bases unmatched to any gene: 4. The CDR3 spells CASSYGQGIYNEQFF. The CDR3 bases are TGTGCCAGCAGTTATGGACAGGGGATATACAATGAGCAGTTCTTC.

V is TRBV7-6 and J is TRBJ2-2; D not resolved. The length of the CDR3 is 13 residues. The V end was cut by 1 base, the J end by 7 bases, with 7 bases between. In germline, CDR1 is SGHVS, CDR2 FNYEAQ. CDR3: CASSLVVGGELFF. The CDR3 DNA is TGTGCCAGCAGCTTAGTCGTCGGCGGGGAGCTGTTTTTT. The full variable domain, completed using reference TRBV7-6 and TRBJ2-2, is GAGVSQSPRYKVTKRGQDVALRCDPISGHVSLYWYRQALGQGPEFLTYFNYEAQQDKSGLPNDRFSAERPEGSISTLTIQRTEQRDSAMYRCASSLVVGGELFFGEGSRLTVL.

This sequence joins TRBV7-9 and TRBJ2-7, with D tentatively TRBD2 (5 bases). The CDR3 extends over 13 amino acids. Germline-derived CDR1 and CDR2 are SEHNR and FQNEAQ (reference sequence). V was shortened by 5 bases and J by 6 bases, with 14 bases between the two germline ends. CDR3 residues: CASSPSEGLEQYF. Here the CDR3 DNA reads TGTGCCAGCAGCCCTTCAGAGGGCCTCGAGCAGTACTTC. Combining the CDR3 with reference TRBV7-9 and TRBJ2-7 gives the whole variable domain DTGVSQNPRHKITKRGQNVTFRCDPISEHNRLYWYRQTLGQGPEFLTYFQNEAQLEKSRLLSDRFSAERPKGSFSTLEIQRTEQGDSAMYLCASSPSEGLEQYFGPGTRLTVT.

The genes are TRBV6-5 and TRBJ2-7; 7 bases are a match to TRBD1. V lost 4 bases to trimming and J lost 0 bases; unmatched junction nucleotides: 9. The CDR3 runs to 16 residues. Germline V CDR1 and CDR2: MNHEY, SVGAGI. CDR3 sequence reads: CASSSLGTVPSYEQYF. CDR3 sequence (DNA): TGTGCCAGCAGTTCGCTGGGGACAGTCCCCTCCTACGAGCAGTACTTC.

In the case of this clone: Different DNA sequences within this sample yield the same CDR3. The genes are TRBV27 and TRBJ2-1; 7 positions agree with TRBD1. The CDR3 has 14 residues. CDR1 is MNHEY, CDR2 SMNVEV, per germline (reference sequence). V gave up 5 bases and J gave up 3 bases; unmatched junction bases: 4. DNA of the CDR3: TGTGCCAGCAGTAGTAGGGGGCTCTACAATGAGCAGTTCTTC. Its protein product is CASSSRGLYNEQFF.

In regard to this clone: The same CDR3 can be traced to other DNA sequences in this sample. J is TRBJ2-2 and V is TRBV9, with 7 bases that match TRBD1. Germline V lookup: CDR1 SGDLS, CDR2 YYNGEE. The CDR3 is 13 residues long. Trimming cost V 4 bases and J 7 bases; bases outside gene matches: 4. The CDR3 reads CASSPWDSGELFF. In nucleotides, the CDR3 is TGTGCCAGCAGCCCATGGGACAGCGGGGAGCTGTTTTTT.

This clone appeared a single time. V usage is TRBV6-1 and J usage is TRBJ2-7, with D hard to call. Germline lookup yields CDR1 MNHNS and CDR2 SASEGT. CDR3 length: 15 residues. V was shortened by 3 bases and J by 6 bases, with 18 bases between the two germline ends. As DNA, the CDR3 is TGTGCCAGCAGTGACCCACTTAGTTGGAAGGGCGAGCAGTACTTC. It yields the protein CASSDPLSWKGEQYF.

Regarding this clone: Other DNA sequences in this specimen translate into the identical CDR3. This rearrangement joins TRBV9 to TRBJ2-2, with D unclear. The germline V gene has CDR1 SGDLS and CDR2 YYNGEE. The CDR3 is 13 residues long. V lost 5 bases to trimming and J lost 1 base, with 6 bases between them. Written as DNA, the CDR3 is TGTGCCAGCAGATCCGGGAACACCGGGGAGCTGTTTTTT. Its translation: CASRSGNTGELFF.

V and J are TRBV30 and TRBJ2-2; D is perhaps TRBD2 (6 bases). CDR1 and CDR2 (germline): GTSNPN, SVGIG (reference sequence). The V gene lost 5 bases and the J gene lost 1 base, with 8 bases spanning the gap. This CDR3 comprises 13 residues. The chain's CDR3 is CAWLGGNTGELFF. The CDR3 DNA sequence: TGTGCCTGGCTGGGGGGGAACACCGGGGAGCTGTTTTTT.

V gene TRBV27 combines with J gene TRBJ2-3, with 10 bases fitting TRBD2. CDR3 length: 14 residues. Germline values: CDR1 MNHEY, CDR2 SMNVEV (reference sequence). The V and J ends lost 2 bases and 6 bases, in that order; junction bases with no gene match: 2. The CDR3 is CASSLASGGDTQYF. Written as DNA, the CDR3 is TGTGCCAGCAGTTTAGCTAGCGGGGGTGATACGCAGTATTTT.